This T cell receptor beta chain came from a study of T cell changes during pregnancy in multiple sclerosis. Losses at the gene ends were 5 bases for V and 4 bases for J; bases not matched to a gene: 6. This CDR3 spans 15 amino acids. Germline CDR1 is SGHTA and CDR2 is FQGNSA. The assay was immunoSEQ multiplex PCR, and TCRdb's table has in-frame clones only and misses some. The sample holds 60,000 to 65,000 clones, approximately 92% seen once. The chain carries TRBV7-2 and TRBJ1-4; 8 bases agree with TRBD1. The specimen was peripheral blood, collected in the second trimester of pregnancy. The receptor's source is a female donor in good health, enrolled as a control in a pregnancy study. Here the CDR3 DNA reads TGTGCCAGCAGCCTTCGGACAGGGATTAATGAAAAACTGTTTTTT. Translated, it gives CASSLRTGINEKLFF.